Below are 10 T cell receptor beta chains sequenced from a single sample in a study of T cells in Graves' hyperthyroidism and ophthalmopathy. The source material, RNA transcripts, was used to amplify TCR beta CDR3 regions. A set of HTBI primers served as the primers for a first-round RT-PCR of the TCR CDR3. TCRdb ran MiXCR on the multiplex PCR reads and lists one entry per CDR3 protein. Here the sample spans about 600,000 distinct CDR3 sequences, 12% to 15% being singletons. Sequencing was done on a sample of blood. The source is a woman between 18 and 29 years old with Graves' ophthalmopathy.

Ten or more counts support this clonotype. V gene TRBV28 combines with J gene TRBJ2-7; 14 nucleotides match TRBD2. CDR1 is MDHEN, CDR2 SYDVKM, per germline. V gave up 3 bases and J gave up 6 bases; unmatched junction bases: 10. This CDR3 is built from 17 residues. CDR3 sequence reads: CASSLRRLAGGPGEQYF. CDR3 in DNA: TGTGCCAGCAGTTTGAGGAGACTAGCGGGAGGGCCGGGCGAGCAGTACTTC.

With regard to this clonotype: This could be a read error, since a much larger clone is one nucleotide away. The chain has TRBV5-1 and TRBJ1-1; unclear D gene. CDR3 length: 16 amino acids. Germline CDR1 SGHRS, CDR2 YFSETQ. The CDR3 spells CPSSLVQIARNTEAFF. CDR3 in DNA: TGCCCCAGCAGCTTGGTGCAGATTGCACGAAACACTGAAGCTTTCTTT.

As regards this clonotype: This sequence may be a read error, since a much larger clone differs from it by one base. The V and J genes are TRBV30 and TRBJ1-1; D not certain. The CDR3 consists of 13 residues. Germline CDR1 reads GTSNPN; CDR2 reads SVGIG (reference sequence). CDR3 bases: TGTGCCCGGAGTGTCTCGGGGAGGGCCGAAGCTTTCTTT. Protein product: CARSVSGRAEAFF.

This clonotype was found a few times. The chain is built from TRBV6-1 and TRBJ2-3; no reliable D call. The CDR3 spans 14 residues. Trimming removed 6 bases at V and 3 bases at J, with 13 bases between. Germline V lookup: CDR1 MNHNS, CDR2 SASEGT. The CDR3 here is CASSPLHDTDTQYF. The CDR3 DNA follows: TGTGCCAGCAGCCCCCTGCACGATACAGATACGCAGTATTTT.

This clonotype has ten or more counts. The chain links TRBV29-1 to TRBJ1-2, with D perhaps matching TRBD1 (5 bases). This CDR3 is built from 11 residues. V gave up 7 bases and J gave up 3 bases, with 9 bases separating them. CDR1 is SQVTM and CDR2 is ANQGSEA in the germline V gene. The CDR3 spells CSAGTDYGYTF. Written as DNA, the CDR3 is TGCAGCGCCGGGACGGACTATGGCTACACCTTC.

This clonotype was seen many times. This sequence joins TRBV11-2 and TRBJ2-7; the match to TRBD1 covers 10 bases. Germline V gene data show CDR1 as SGHAT and CDR2 as FQNNGV. CDR3 size: 13 residues. J lost 4 bases, V lost 5 bases, and 2 bases had no gene match. The CDR3: CASSPDRGYEQYF. In DNA form, the CDR3 reads TGTGCCAGCAGCCCGGACAGGGGGTACGAGCAGTACTTC.

The chain's CDR3 is CASSETRVNTEAFF. CDR3 nucleotides: TGTGCCAGCAGTGAGACAAGGGTTAACACTGAAGCTTTCTTT. This chain uses TRBV6-1 with TRBJ1-1, with D unclear. The V gene's germline CDR1 is MNHNS and CDR2 SASEGT. Trimming cost V 3 bases and J 2 bases, with 10 bases left between them. The CDR3 spans 14 residues.

Concerning this clonotype itself: This clone may be a read error of a much larger clone one base away. The chain combines TRBV30 with TRBJ2-1; D unclear. Germline CDR1 and CDR2: GTSNPN and SVGIG (reference sequence). Trimming pared 0 bases from V and 8 bases from J, leaving 11 bases between. The CDR3 contains 13 residues. The CDR3 coding sequence is TGTGCCTGGAGTGTCTGGCAGTACGATGAGCAGTTCTTC. Translation gives CAWSVWQYDEQFF.

V is TRBV3-1 and J is TRBJ2-1, with 7 bases fitting TRBD1. Germline V lookup: CDR1 LGHDT, CDR2 YNNKEL (reference sequence). The CDR3 loop spans 15 amino acids. V gave up 1 base and J gave up 5 bases; unmatched junction bases: 5. The CDR3 protein is CASSQATGADNEQFF. Written as DNA, the CDR3 is TGTGCCAGCAGCCAAGCTACAGGGGCAGACAATGAGCAGTTCTTC.

This clonotype was seen ten or more times. The chain couples TRBV12-3 or TRBV12-4 to TRBJ1-1; D gene unclear. Trimming removed 6 bases at V and 0 bases at J, with 11 bases between. There are 14 residues in the CDR3. The CDR3 loop reads CASRLLDMNTEAFF. The CDR3, as DNA: TGTGCCAGCAGATTATTGGATATGAACACTGAAGCTTTCTTT.